These T cell receptor beta chains were read from a single sample in a study of shared clonotypes between healthy human individuals. The method was immunoSEQ multiplex PCR; TCRdb's version includes in-frame clones alone and lacks a portion of them. The table records some 2.1 million clones, about 94% of them present only once. The sample consisted of naive CD8+ T cells from PBMCs. The receptors derive from a man between 18 and 29 years old in good health. Some clones in this sample may be carry-over from other donors' samples. CDR3s leave out the opening cysteine and the closing phenylalanine or tryptophan. Each record gives: D gene, V gene, J gene, clone size, CDR3 protein. D genes are given only for firm matches. Clone size is not always given. Where it is, it says once, few, many or a class for expanded clones.

TRBD2	TRBV18	TRBJ2-1	.	ASSPAGGRLGEQF
.	TRBV2	TRBJ2-7	.	ASRVTVPTYEQY
.	TRBV28	TRBJ2-7	.	ASSLYTRGSYEQY
.	TRBV14	TRBJ2-2	.	ASSQDPGPGELF
TRBD2	TRBV7-8	TRBJ2-1	.	ASSSRGLAAYNEQF
.	TRBV21-1	TRBJ2-7	.	ASSKERLAEPYEQY
TRBD1	TRBV10-3	TRBJ2-7	.	AIREDRGAYEQY
.	TRBV19	TRBJ1-1	few	ASSIGQPNTEAF
TRBD1	TRBV7-9	TRBJ1-2	.	ASSYGTANYGYT
.	TRBV15	TRBJ2-1	.	ATRGAPVGYNEQF
TRBD1	TRBV4-2	TRBJ2-7	.	ASSQAWISLTGELYEQY
TRBD1	TRBV5-1	TRBJ2-7	.	ASSGDRGPYEQY
.	TRBV6-5	TRBJ1-5	few	ASSYGATERPQH
TRBD1	TRBV27	TRBJ1-5	.	ASCPGTGIQPQH
.	TRBV27	TRBJ2-7	few	ASSLRDNSYEQY
.	TRBV6-5	TRBJ1-1	.	ASSDRQNTEAF
.	TRBV28	TRBJ2-5	.	ASSFHLEGTQY
.	TRBV11-2	TRBJ1-3	.	ASSLEAVGAVNTIY
.	TRBV5-1	TRBJ2-7	.	ASSLGSQVLSYEQY
TRBD1	TRBV18	TRBJ1-3	.	ASSPLNAGGRNTIY
TRBD2	TRBV25-1	TRBJ2-5	.	ASSEAGGQETQY
TRBD1	TRBV6-5	TRBJ2-7	.	ASSYRQGEYEQY
TRBD2	TRBV2	TRBJ2-2	once	ASRLSGSQTGELF
.	TRBV27	TRBJ1-5	.	ASSLSYREVGQPQH
.	TRBV6-5	TRBJ1-5	.	ASSYREGNQPQH
.	TRBV4-3	TRBJ1-2	once	ASSQGSGGWGYT
TRBD1	TRBV5-5	TRBJ1-1	few	ASSLETGRTEAF
.	TRBV6-5	TRBJ2-2	few	ASSYRANTGELF
.	TRBV5-5	TRBJ1-1	.	ASSRAGFWATEAF
.	TRBV5-4	TRBJ2-2	.	ASSWGGELF
TRBD1	TRBV27	TRBJ2-5	once	ASSLGSGGRETQY
.	TRBV28	TRBJ1-3	.	ASSLRGGASGNTIY
.	TRBV19	TRBJ2-1	.	ASSIVSVRLTYNEQF
.	TRBV28	TRBJ2-2	.	ASSLQGLVSTGELF
.	TRBV4-3	TRBJ2-2	.	ASSQIWGVDGELF
.	TRBV10-3	TRBJ2-7	.	AISEGRGSYEQY